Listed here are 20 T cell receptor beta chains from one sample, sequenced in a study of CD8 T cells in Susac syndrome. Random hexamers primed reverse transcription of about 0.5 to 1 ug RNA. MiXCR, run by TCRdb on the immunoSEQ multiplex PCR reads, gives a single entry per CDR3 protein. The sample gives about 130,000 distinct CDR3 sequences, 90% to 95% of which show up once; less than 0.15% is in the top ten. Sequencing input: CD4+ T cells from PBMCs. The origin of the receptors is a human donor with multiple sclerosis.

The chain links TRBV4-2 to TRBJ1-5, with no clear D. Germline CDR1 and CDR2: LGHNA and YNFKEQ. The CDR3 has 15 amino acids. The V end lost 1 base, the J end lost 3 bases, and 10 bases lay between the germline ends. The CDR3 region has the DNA TGTGCCAGCAGCCAAGGCCCTACCCCCAATCAGCCCCAGCATTTT. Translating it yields CASSQGPTPNQPQHF.

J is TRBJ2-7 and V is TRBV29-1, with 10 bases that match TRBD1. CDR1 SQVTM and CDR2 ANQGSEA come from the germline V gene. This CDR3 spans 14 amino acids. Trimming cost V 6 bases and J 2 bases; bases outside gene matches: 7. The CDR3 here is CSVGGTGDAYEQYF. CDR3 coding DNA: TGCAGCGTCGGGGGGACAGGGGACGCCTACGAGCAGTACTTC.

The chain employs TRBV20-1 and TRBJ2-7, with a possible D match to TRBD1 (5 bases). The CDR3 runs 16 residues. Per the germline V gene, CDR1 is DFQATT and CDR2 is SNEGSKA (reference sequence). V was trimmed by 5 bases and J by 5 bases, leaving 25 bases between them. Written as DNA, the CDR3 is TGCAGTGCTTCCGTGATTGGGGCGCGCCCAGGAGACGAGCAGTACTTC. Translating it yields CSASVIGARPGDEQYF.

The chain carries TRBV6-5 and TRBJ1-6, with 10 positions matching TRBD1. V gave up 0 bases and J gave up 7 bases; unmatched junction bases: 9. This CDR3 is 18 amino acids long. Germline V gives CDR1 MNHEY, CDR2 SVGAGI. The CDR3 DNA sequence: TGTGCCAGCAGTTACTCCATCGACAGGGGGCAAAGGAATTCACCCCTCCACTTT. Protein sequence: CASSYSIDRGQRNSPLHF.

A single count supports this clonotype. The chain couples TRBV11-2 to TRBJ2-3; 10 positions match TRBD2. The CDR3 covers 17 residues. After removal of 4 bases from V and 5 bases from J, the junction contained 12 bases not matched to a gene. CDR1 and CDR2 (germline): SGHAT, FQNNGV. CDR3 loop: CASSSRRSGGAVDTQYF. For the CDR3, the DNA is TGTGCCAGCAGCTCCAGGCGGAGCGGGGGGGCGGTAGATACGCAGTATTTT.

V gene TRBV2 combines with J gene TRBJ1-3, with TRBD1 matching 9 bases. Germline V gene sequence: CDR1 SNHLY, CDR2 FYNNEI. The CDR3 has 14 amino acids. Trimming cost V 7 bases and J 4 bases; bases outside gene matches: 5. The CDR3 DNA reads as TGTGCCAGCAAGGAGACAGGGGGAGGAAACACCATATATTTT. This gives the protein CASKETGGGNTIYF. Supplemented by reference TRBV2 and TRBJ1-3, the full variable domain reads EPEVTQTPSHQVTQMGQEVILRCVPISNHLYFYWYRQILGQKVEFLVSFYNNEISEKSEIFDDQFSVERPDGSNFTLKIRSTKLEDSAMYFCASKETGGGNTIYFGEGSWLTVV.

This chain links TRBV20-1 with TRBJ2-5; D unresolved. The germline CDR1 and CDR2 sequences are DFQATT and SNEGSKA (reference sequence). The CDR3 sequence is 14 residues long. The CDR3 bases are TGCACGGCGAGAGGTGCCGACGCGAGTGAGACCCAGTACTTC. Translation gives CTARGADASETQYF.

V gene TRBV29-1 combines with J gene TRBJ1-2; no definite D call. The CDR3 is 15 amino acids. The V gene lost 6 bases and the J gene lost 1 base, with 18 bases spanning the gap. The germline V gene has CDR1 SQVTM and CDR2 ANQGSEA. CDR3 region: CSVERTETFNYGYTF. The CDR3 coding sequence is TGCAGCGTCGAACGGACGGAGACATTTAACTATGGCTACACCTTC.

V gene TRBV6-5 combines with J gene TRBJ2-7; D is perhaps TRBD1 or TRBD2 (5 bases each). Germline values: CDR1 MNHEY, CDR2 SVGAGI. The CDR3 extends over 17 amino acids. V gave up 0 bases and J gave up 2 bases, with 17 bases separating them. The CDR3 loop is CASSYSGVGAEAYEQYF. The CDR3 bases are TGTGCCAGCAGTTACTCGGGAGTAGGGGCAGAAGCCTACGAGCAGTACTTC.

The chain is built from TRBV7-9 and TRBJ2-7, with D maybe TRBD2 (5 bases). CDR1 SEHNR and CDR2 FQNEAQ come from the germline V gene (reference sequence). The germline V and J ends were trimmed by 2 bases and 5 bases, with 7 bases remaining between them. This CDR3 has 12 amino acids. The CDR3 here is CASSLQRDEQYF. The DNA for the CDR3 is TGTGCCAGCAGCTTACAGAGGGACGAGCAGTACTTC.

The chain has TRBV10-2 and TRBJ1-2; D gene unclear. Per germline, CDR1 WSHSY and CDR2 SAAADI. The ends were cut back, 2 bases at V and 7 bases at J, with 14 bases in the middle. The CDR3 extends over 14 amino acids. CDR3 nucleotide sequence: TGCGCCAGCAGTGAGGGGAGACGGGTGGGTGGCTACACCTTC. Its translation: CASSEGRRVGGYTF.

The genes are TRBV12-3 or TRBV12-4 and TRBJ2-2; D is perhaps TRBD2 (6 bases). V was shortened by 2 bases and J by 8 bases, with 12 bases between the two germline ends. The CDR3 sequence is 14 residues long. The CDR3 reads CASSLLAGLGELFF. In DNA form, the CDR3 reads TGTGCCAGCAGTTTATTGGCCGGACTAGGGGAGCTGTTTTTT.

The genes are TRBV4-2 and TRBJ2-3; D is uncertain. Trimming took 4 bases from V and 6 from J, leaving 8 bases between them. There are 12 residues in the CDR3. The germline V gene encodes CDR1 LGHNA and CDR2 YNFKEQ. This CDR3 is CASSRVSDTQYF. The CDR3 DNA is TGTGCCAGCAGCCGGGTCTCGGATACGCAGTATTTT.

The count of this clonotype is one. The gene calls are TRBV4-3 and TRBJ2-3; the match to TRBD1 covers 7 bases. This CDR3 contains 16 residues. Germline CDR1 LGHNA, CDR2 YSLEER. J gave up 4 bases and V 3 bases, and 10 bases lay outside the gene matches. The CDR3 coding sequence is TGCGCCAGCAGCCATCGACAGGGTATCAGTCCAGATACGCAGTATTTT. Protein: CASSHRQGISPDTQYF.

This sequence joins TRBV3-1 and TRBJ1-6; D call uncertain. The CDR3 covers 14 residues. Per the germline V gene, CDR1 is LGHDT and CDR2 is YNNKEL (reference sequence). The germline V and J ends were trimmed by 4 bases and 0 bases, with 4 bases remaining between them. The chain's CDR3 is CASSPRSYNSPLHF. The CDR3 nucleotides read TGTGCCAGCAGCCCCCGCTCCTATAATTCACCCCTCCACTTT.

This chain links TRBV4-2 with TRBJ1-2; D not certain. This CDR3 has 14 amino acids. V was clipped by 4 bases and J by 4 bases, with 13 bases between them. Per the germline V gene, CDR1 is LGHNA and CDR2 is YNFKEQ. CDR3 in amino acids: CASSRTTGIYGYTF. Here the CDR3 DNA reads TGTGCCAGCAGCCGGACGACCGGGATCTATGGCTACACCTTC.

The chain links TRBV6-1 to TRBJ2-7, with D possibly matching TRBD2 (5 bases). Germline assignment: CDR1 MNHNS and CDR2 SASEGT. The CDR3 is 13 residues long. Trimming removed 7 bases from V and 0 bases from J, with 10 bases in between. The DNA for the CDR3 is TGTGCCAGCAATCGGGATCGCTCCTACGAGCAGTACTTC. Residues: CASNRDRSYEQYF.

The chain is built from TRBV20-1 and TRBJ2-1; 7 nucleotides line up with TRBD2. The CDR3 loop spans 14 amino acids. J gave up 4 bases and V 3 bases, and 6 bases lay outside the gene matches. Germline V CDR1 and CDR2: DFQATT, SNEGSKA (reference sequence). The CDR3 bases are TGCAGTGCTAGCCGGGGAGGGTTTTACAATGAGCAGTTCTTC. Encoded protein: CSASRGGFYNEQFF.

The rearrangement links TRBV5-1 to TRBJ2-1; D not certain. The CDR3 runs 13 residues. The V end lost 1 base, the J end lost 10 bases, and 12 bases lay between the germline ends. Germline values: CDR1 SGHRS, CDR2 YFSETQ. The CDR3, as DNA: TGCGCCAGCAGCTTGCTCACAGAACTCGAGCAGTTCTTC. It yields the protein CASSLLTELEQFF.

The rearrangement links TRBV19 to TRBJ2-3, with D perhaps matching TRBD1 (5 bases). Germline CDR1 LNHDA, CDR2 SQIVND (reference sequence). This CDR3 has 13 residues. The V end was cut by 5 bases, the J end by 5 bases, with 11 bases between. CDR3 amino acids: CASSLGAGDTQYF. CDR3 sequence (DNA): TGTGCCAGTAGTCTTGGGGCCGGAGATACGCAGTATTTT.